A selection of T cell receptor beta chains follows, all from one sample in a study of T-cell reconstitution after alpha-beta-depleted transplantation in children. MiXCR, run by TCRdb on the PCR reads, gives a single entry per CDR3 protein. The sample has just under 350,000 distinct CDR3 sequences, roughly 16% seen once. The input for sequencing was PBMCs, mostly from graft donor cells, taken 360 days after TCRalphabeta/CD19-depleted stem cell transplant. All receptors come from a male patient aged 2 to 9 who had a stem cell transplant for acute lymphoblastic leukemia, so the T cells may come from the graft donor. The CDR3 runs from the conserved cysteine through the conserved F or W. The D gene is left open where the match is weak. Clone size, where shown, is once, few, many, or a class for clones that have expanded.

j_call clone_size d_call v_call cdr3_aa cdr3_nt
TRBJ2-7 few TRBD2 TRBV4-1 CASSQTPGGYEQYF TGCGCCAGCAGCCAGACCCCGGGGGGCTACGAGCAGTACTTC
TRBJ2-1 - TRBD2 TRBV20-1 CSARDGGRANYNEQFF TGCAGTGCTAGAGACGGCGGGAGGGCCAACTACAATGAGCAGTTCTTC
TRBJ2-2 few - TRBV19 CASSIGASTGELFF TGTGCCAGTAGTATTGGAGCGTCCACCGGGGAGCTGTTTTTT
TRBJ2-3 - TRBD2 TRBV20-1 CSAYLAGSTDTQYF TGCAGTGCTTATCTAGCGGGGTCCACAGATACGCAGTATTTT
TRBJ2-1 - TRBD2 TRBV28 CASSLRAGLAGVNEQFF TGTGCCAGCAGTTTAAGGGCAGGACTAGCGGGAGTCAATGAGCAGTTCTTC
TRBJ2-2 - - TRBV7-2 CASSLVGRYTGELFF TGTGCCAGCAGCTTAGTAGGCCGGTACACCGGGGAGCTGTTTTTT
TRBJ2-3 - TRBD1 TRBV5-1 CASSRDRVFGDTQYF TGCGCCAGCAGCCGGGACAGGGTCTTCGGAGATACGCAGTATTTT
TRBJ2-3 many TRBD2 TRBV20-1 CSAQTSGRADTQYF TGCAGTGCCCAGACTAGCGGGAGGGCAGATACGCAGTATTTT
TRBJ2-1 few TRBD2 TRBV6-2/TRBV6-3 CASSFPSGRLYNEQFF TGTGCCAGCAGTTTTCCTAGCGGGAGATTATACAATGAGCAGTTCTTC
TRBJ1-3 few - TRBV20-1 CSARNLGTGNTIYF TGCAGTGCTAGAAATCTCGGAACTGGAAACACCATATATTTT
TRBJ2-7 few TRBD1 TRBV4-2 CASSRSGTVLYEQYF TGTGCCAGCAGCCGATCCGGGACAGTCCTCTACGAGCAGTACTTC
TRBJ2-7 once TRBD1 TRBV4-2 CASSQHPGQGAYEQYF TGTGCCAGCAGCCAGCACCCGGGACAGGGGGCCTACGAGCAGTACTTC
TRBJ1-4 few - TRBV27 CASSPTGATNEKLFF TGTGCCAGCAGTCCGACAGGTGCAACTAATGAAAAACTGTTTTTT
TRBJ2-1 - TRBD1 TRBV18 CASSPPYRTGRNEQFF TGTGCCAGCTCACCACCTTACAGGACAGGGAGGAATGAGCAGTTCTTC
TRBJ2-3 - TRBD2 TRBV9 CASSPWGGGIDTQYF TGTGCCAGCAGCCCGTGGGGCGGGGGTATAGATACGCAGTATTTT
TRBJ2-7 few TRBD2 TRBV3-1 CASSSAPGLAGEQYF TGTGCCAGCAGCTCCGCCCCGGGACTAGCGGGAGAGCAGTACTTC
TRBJ2-3 - TRBD2 TRBV12-3/TRBV12-4 CASGPGTSGYTQYF TGTGCCAGTGGACCCGGGACTAGCGGTTATACGCAGTATTTT
TRBJ2-5 - TRBD1 TRBV28 CASSWDRVEGTQYF TGTGCCAGCAGTTGGGACAGGGTGGAAGGGACCCAGTACTTC
TRBJ2-2 - TRBD1 TRBV4-1 CASSQDQGVNTGELFF TGCGCCAGCAGCCAAGATCAGGGGGTGAACACCGGGGAGCTGTTTTTT
TRBJ1-1 many - TRBV7-2 CASSFARANTEAFF TGTGCCAGCAGCTTCGCCAGGGCGAACACTGAAGCTTTCTTT
TRBJ2-7 - - TRBV12-3/TRBV12-4 CTSSLQGLPSYEQYF TGTACCAGCAGTCTACAGGGATTGCCCTCCTACGAGCAGTACTTC
TRBJ2-5 many TRBD1 TRBV29-1 CSVASTGGQETQYF TGCAGCGTTGCTTCGACAGGGGGGCAAGAGACCCAGTACTTC
TRBJ1-1 - - TRBV12-3/TRBV12-4 CASSLAEYTEAFF TGTGCCAGCAGTTTGGCCGAGTACACTGAAGCTTTCTTT
TRBJ2-1 few - TRBV5-1 CASSSQTNEQFF TGCGCCAGCAGCTCTCAGACGAATGAGCAGTTCTTC
TRBJ2-1 many - TRBV12-3/TRBV12-4 CASSFGDEQFF TGTGCCAGCAGTTTTGGTGATGAGCAGTTCTTC
TRBJ2-1 - TRBD1 TRBV5-1 CASRTGESYNEQFF TGCGCCAGCCGGACAGGGGAATCCTACAATGAGCAGTTCTTC
TRBJ2-1 - - TRBV28 CASSSLPSREQGQFF TGTGCCAGCAGTTCCCTTCCATCGAGGGAGCAGGGGCAGTTCTTC
TRBJ2-1 few TRBD1 TRBV28 CASSSPTGWGNEQFF TGTGCCAGCAGTTCCCCGACAGGGTGGGGCAATGAGCAGTTCTTC